The 5 T cell receptor beta chains reported below all come from one sample, sequenced in a study of T-cell memory formation after mild COVID-19. TCRdb analysed the 5' RACE reads with MiXCR anew, one entry per CDR3 protein. Among 400,000 to 550,000 distinct CDR3 sequences listed, roughly 25% were seen once. The sample consisted of PBMCs or a T cell subset sorted from them (not recorded which). The source is an adult woman who had mild COVID-19 (a few samples of this study predate the infection). Cell type and time point are not known.

The J gene is TRBJ2-3, the V gene TRBV5-1; D remains unclear. There are 16 residues in the CDR3. Germline CDR1 SGHRS, CDR2 YFSETQ. V was clipped by 4 bases and J by 1 base, with 16 bases between them. This CDR3 is CASSVGPVYGTDTQYF. CDR3 DNA: TGCGCCAGCAGCGTCGGCCCCGTATACGGCACAGATACGCAGTATTTT. The full variable domain, with the rest looked up from reference TRBV5-1 and TRBJ2-3, is KAGVTQTPRYLIKTRGQQVTLSCSPISGHRSVSWYQQTPGQGLQFLFEYFSETQRNKGNFPGRFSGRQFSNSRSEMNVSTLELGDSALYLCASSVGPVYGTDTQYFGPGTRLTVL.

This clonotype was seen more than once but under ten times. The V gene is TRBV15, the J gene TRBJ1-1, with 8 bases aligning to TRBD1. The germline V gene encodes CDR1 LNHNV and CDR2 YYDKDF (reference sequence). The CDR3 consists of 13 residues. V dropped 4 bases and J dropped 5; count of bases not matched to a gene: 3. The CDR3 nucleotides read TGTGCCACCAGCACGGGACAGGCTACTGAAGCTTTCTTT. Translated: CATSTGQATEAFF.

The sample holds a few counts of this clonotype. J is TRBJ1-2 and V is TRBV12-3 or TRBV12-4; D unresolved. Trimming removed 5 bases at V and 4 bases at J, with 11 bases between. The CDR3 extends over 13 amino acids. The CDR3 region is CASSPDPVYGYTF. For the CDR3, the DNA is TGTGCCAGCAGTCCCGACCCGGTCTATGGCTACACCTTC.

This clonotype was seen a handful of times. This rearrangement joins TRBV7-6 to TRBJ2-1; D is unclear. Germline assignment: CDR1 SGHVS and CDR2 FNYEAQ. V was pared by 4 bases and J by 5 bases, with 6 bases between. There are 12 residues in the CDR3. The CDR3 region has the DNA TGTGCCAGCAGCTACAGAAACAATGAGCAGTTCTTC. Protein: CASSYRNNEQFF.

The rearrangement links TRBV19 to TRBJ2-7, with D possibly being TRBD2 (7 bases). There are 15 residues in the CDR3. V lost 6 bases and J lost 5, with 20 bases in between. Germline CDR1 and CDR2: LNHDA and SQIVND (reference sequence). CDR3 DNA: TGTGCCAGTAGGCCGGGGGGCGCGGTCCTGCACGAGCAGTACTTC. Amino acids: CASRPGGAVLHEQYF.